The present TCR beta chain was sequenced within a study of blood T cell repertoires in COVID-19. Background on the study: PBMCs, B-cell-depleted T cells, or T cells were the source of the cDNA or gDNA that made up the material.

Authors' processing steps: Reference gene primers were amplified, and this amplification served to estimate nucleated cell counts. Clones were sequenced by immunoSEQ multiplex PCR, and TCRdb holds only the in-frame ones, with some missing. V, J and clone size reflect that table, while D and trimming were determined from the DNA. The sample shows 200,000 to 250,000 clones, around 90% of them seen only once. V shed 0 bases, J shed 5 bases, and the junction held 7 bases outside the gene matches. CDR1 and CDR2 (germline): LGHNA, YNFKEQ. This CDR3 region has 16 residues. The V gene is TRBV4-2, the J gene TRBJ2-7; 10 positions match TRBD2. The sample comprised peripheral blood. This sequence originates from a man aged 25 to 45 with COVID-19, enrolled during active disease. The CDR3: CASSQEGVAGGHEQYF. The CDR3 nucleotides read TGTGCCAGCAGCCAAGAGGGGGTAGCGGGGGGTCACGAGCAGTACTTC.